Listed below are T cell receptor beta chains from one sample, sequenced in a study of T cells expressing NK-cell markers. TCRdb re-analyzed the 5' RACE reads; it lists each CDR3 protein once, without DNA. This repertoire includes a few hundred thousand distinct CDR3 sequences. Sample: blood T cells: a sorted CD56 or NKG2C T cell subset, CD4+ or CD8+ T cells, or bulk PBMC T cells (not recorded which). The receptors originated from a man between 18 and 35 years old in good health. Each CDR3 is given with its conserved first and last residue.

V gene	CDR3 length	J gene	CDR3 protein
TRBV29-1	12	TRBJ1-2	CSVRTANYGYTF
TRBV12-5	14	TRBJ1-2	CASGTELTNYGYTF
TRBV6-2/TRBV6-3	15	TRBJ2-7	CASTGGLAGGYEQYF
TRBV20-1	14	TRBJ2-3	CSAHGGRVTDTQYF
TRBV4-3	15	TRBJ1-1	CASSQDFRGNTEAFF
TRBV10-3	11	TRBJ2-7	CAISREREQYF
TRBV3-1	16	TRBJ2-3	CASSQGLSGRVDTQYF
TRBV9	14	TRBJ2-7	CASSVGTVAYEQYF
TRBV18	14	TRBJ2-7	CASSPGAFTYEQYF
TRBV11-2	17	TRBJ2-3	CASSLEGRVPSTDTQYF
TRBV2	14	TRBJ2-1	CASKAGADRNEQFF
TRBV5-1	14	TRBJ2-4	CASSFQAGQNIQYF
TRBV5-1	14	TRBJ2-7	CASSFGLTSYEQYF
TRBV9	19	TRBJ2-3	CASSVSGLAGGSSTDTQYF
TRBV29-1	13	TRBJ2-5	CSVRGTAGETQYF
TRBV11-2	17	TRBJ2-4	CASSLEVGSISKNIQYF
TRBV27	14	TRBJ1-5	CASRVRAPNQPQHF
TRBV4-2	18	TRBJ2-1	CASSQDSLAGLPYNEQFF
TRBV24-1	15	TRBJ2-5	CATSEGQHDQETQYF
TRBV6-1	14	TRBJ2-2	CASSQGLDTGELFF